A single sample is the source of the 30 T cell receptor beta chains below, sequenced in a study of blood T cells in healthy people across ages (dated by TCRdb to the mid-2010s). The protocol used for the library was 5' RACE. This sample was sequenced with an Illumina HiSeq 2500. A second roughly 6 to 12 cycle PCR used a sample-barcoded 5' primer and a J-beta primer mix. TCRdb trimmed the raw reads at Q25, called clones with MiXCR and kept productive beta chains. Every CDR3 protein is listed once, alongside the most common genes and DNA of its rows. Present in this sample are approximately 360,000 distinct CDR3 sequences, over 45% of which were seen just once. Clones ranked in the top ten supply over 40% of the sample. The source material was blood. These receptor sequences come from a man in his sixties in good health.

The genes are TRBV6-1 and TRBJ2-1; D ambiguous. CDR3 length equals 14 residues. V lost 6 bases and J lost 5, with 14 bases in between. The germline gives CDR1 MNHNS, CDR2 SASEGT. In DNA form, the CDR3 reads TGTGCCAGCAGGAGGCAGCTTAGGGACAATGAGCAGTTCTTC. Translated, it gives CASRRQLRDNEQFF.

This chain joins TRBV7-2 and TRBJ1-5; D might be TRBD1 (5 bases). Germline V gene data show CDR1 as SGHTA and CDR2 as FQGNSA. Between the trimmed V and J ends, which lost 6 bases and 2 bases, there was a span of 11 bases. This CDR3 contains 14 residues. The CDR3, as DNA: TGTGCCAGCAGTCCCTCCAGGGGCAATCAGCCCCAGCATTTT. This sequence encodes CASSPSRGNQPQHF. Full variable domain (rest looked up from reference TRBV7-2 and TRBJ1-5): GAGVSQSPSNKVTEKGKDVELRCDPISGHTALYWYRQSLGQGLEFLIYFQGNSAPDKSGLPSDRFSAERTGGSVSTLTIQRTQQEDSAVYLCASSPSRGNQPQHFGDGTRLSIL.

The sample holds a few counts of this clonotype. V and J are TRBV27 and TRBJ2-7, with 10 positions matching TRBD1. V was clipped by 8 bases and J by 2 bases; unmatched bases: 15. The CDR3 consists of 17 residues. Germline CDR1 MNHEY, CDR2 SMNVEV (reference sequence). The CDR3 region has the DNA TGTGCCAGCCGCCCTAATCCGGGACAGGGGTCTACCTACGAGCAGTACTTC. Its translation is CASRPNPGQGSTYEQYF.

The rearrangement joins TRBV20-1 to TRBJ1-2, with 7 bases that match TRBD1. This CDR3 has 13 amino acids. The J segment lost 8 bases and the V segment lost 7 bases, leaving 13 bases of the junction unmatched. Per germline, CDR1 DFQATT and CDR2 SNEGSKA (reference sequence). CDR3 in amino acids: CSVPQTGFQGYTF. The CDR3 coding sequence is TGCAGTGTACCCCAGACAGGGTTTCAAGGCTACACCTTC.

This chain connects TRBV7-8 to TRBJ2-3, with D maybe TRBD2 (6 bases). CDR1 is SGHVS, CDR2 FQNEAQ, per germline. This CDR3 spans 14 amino acids. Trimming removed 5 bases at V and 3 bases at J, with 12 bases between. CDR3 coding DNA: TGTGCCAGCAGCGGCGGGGTTCTGACAGATACGCAGTATTTT. It codes for CASSGGVLTDTQYF. Together with reference TRBV7-8 and TRBJ2-3, the CDR3 gives the full variable domain: GAGVSQSPRYKVAKRGQDVALRCDPISGHVSLFWYQQALGQGPEFLTYFQNEAQLDKSGLPSDRFFAERPEGSVSTLKIQRTQQEDSAVYLCASSGGVLTDTQYFGPGTRLTVL.

The rearrangement uses TRBV18 and TRBJ2-5, with D hard to call. The J call may be faulty, since TRBJ2-7 better matches the DNA end. The CDR3 contains 12 residues. The germline gives CDR1 KGHSH, CDR2 LQKENI. The CDR3 loop is CASSPRQDEQYF. The CDR3, as DNA: TGTGCCAGCTCACCGCGGCAGGACGAGCAGTACTTC.

The V and J genes are TRBV20-1 and TRBJ2-5; 7 nucleotides line up with TRBD2. Germline V gene data show CDR1 as DFQATT and CDR2 as SNEGSKA (reference sequence). The CDR3 is 16 residues long. Trimming took 6 bases from V and 2 from J; bases not matched to a gene: 15. CDR3 in amino acids: CSANPRVAGEQETQYF. The CDR3 bases are TGCAGTGCCAACCCGAGAGTGGCGGGAGAACAAGAGACCCAGTACTTC.

With respect to this clonotype: A much bigger clone sits one base away, suggesting this may be a read error. CDR3 coding DNA: TGTGCCAGCAGTTCCAATACCCGGAGGGCTGGTAAGTCGAGTGAGCAGTTCTTC. This translates into CASSSNTRRAGKSSEQFF. V and J are TRBV6-2 or TRBV6-3 and TRBJ2-1; D is possibly TRBD2 (6 bases). Germline lookup yields CDR1 MNHEY and CDR2 SVGEGT. CDR3 size: 18 residues. Trimming stripped 4 bases from V and 9 bases from J, with 28 bases between.

This chain links TRBV6-2 or TRBV6-3 with TRBJ2-7; 11 bases fit TRBD1. Unmatched junction bases numbered 10, after V lost 8 bases and J lost 7 bases. The CDR3 has 14 amino acids. Germline CDR1 MNHEY, CDR2 SVGEGT. CDR3 residues: CASQKGQGVREQYF. The DNA of the CDR3 is TGTGCCAGCCAGAAGGGACAGGGGGTGAGGGAGCAGTACTTC.

A note on this clonotype: With a much larger clone just one base away, this may be a read error. The chain recombines TRBV7-2 with TRBJ2-5, with TRBD2 matching over 7 bases. V shed 5 bases and J 5 bases; nucleotides not matched to a gene: 14. The CDR3 is made up of 16 amino acids. Germline V lookup: CDR1 SGHTA, CDR2 FQGNSA. CDR3 residues: CASSQLRWGGWETQYF. CDR3 sequence (DNA): TGTGCCAGCAGCCAATTAAGGTGGGGGGGATGGGAGACCCAGTACTTC. Drawing the rest from reference TRBV7-2 and TRBJ2-5, the complete variable domain is GAGVSQSPSNKVTEKGKDVELRCDPISGHTALYWYRQSLGQGLEFLIYFQGNSAPDKSGLPSDRFSAERTGGSVSTLTIQRTQQEDSAVYLCASSQLRWGGWETQYFGPGTRLLVL.

The chain carries TRBV7-2 and TRBJ2-5; 9 nucleotides align to TRBD2. Germline lookup yields CDR1 SGHTA and CDR2 FQGNSA. V was clipped by 4 bases and J by 3 bases; unmatched bases: 6. The CDR3 contains 15 residues. CDR3 nucleotide sequence: TGTGCCAGCAGCTCCACACGACTAGCGGAAGAGACCCAGTACTTC. As protein: CASSSTRLAEETQYF.

The rearrangement joins TRBV27 to TRBJ1-2; D call uncertain. Germline lookup yields CDR1 MNHEY and CDR2 SMNVEV (reference sequence). V was cut by 6 bases and J by 8 bases, with 13 bases left in between. This CDR3 is 12 amino acids long. CDR3 sequence reads: CASRTVPYGYTF. DNA for the CDR3: TGTGCCAGCAGAACCGTGCCTTACGGCTACACCTTC.

V gene TRBV9 combines with J gene TRBJ2-3, with D perhaps being TRBD1 or TRBD2 (5 bases each). The CDR3 length is 14 residues. V dropped 1 base and J dropped 6 bases, with 12 bases sitting between them. Germline values: CDR1 SGDLS, CDR2 YYNGEE. The CDR3 DNA is TGTGCCAGCAGCGTATCTTCCGGGACCGATACGCAGTATTTT. This encodes CASSVSSGTDTQYF. Filled out from reference TRBV9 and TRBJ2-3, the complete variable domain reads DSGVTQTPKHLITATGQRVTLRCSPRSGDLSVYWYQQSLDQGLQFLIQYYNGEERAKGNILERFSAQQFPDLHSELNLSSLELGDSALYFCASSVSSGTDTQYFGPGTRLTVL.

Ten or more counts support this clonotype. The V call is TRBV7-2, the J call TRBJ2-3; D perhaps matches TRBD2 (5 bases). The germline gives CDR1 SGHTA, CDR2 FQGNSA. The V end was cut by 5 bases, the J end by 0 bases, with 12 bases between. The CDR3 runs to 15 residues. The CDR3 sequence: CASSPGMRSTDTQYF. The CDR3 nucleotides are TGTGCCAGCAGCCCCGGGATGAGGAGCACAGATACGCAGTATTTT.

This clonotype appeared once. The chain links TRBV4-2 to TRBJ2-1; 16 bases match TRBD2. After removal of 0 bases from V and 4 bases from J, the junction contained 9 bases not matched to a gene. The CDR3 totals 20 residues. The germline CDR1 and CDR2 sequences are LGHNA and YNFKEQ. The CDR3 loop reads CASSQDWGTSGRGPYNEQFF. CDR3 DNA: TGTGCCAGCAGCCAAGATTGGGGGACTAGCGGGAGGGGGCCTTACAATGAGCAGTTCTTC.

The J gene is TRBJ2-1, the V gene TRBV5-1, with D tentatively TRBD1 or TRBD2 (5 bases each). The end of the DNA aligns better with TRBJ2-7, so the J call may be wrong. There are 15 residues in the CDR3. Germline V gene sequence: CDR1 SGHRS, CDR2 YFSETQ. As DNA, the CDR3 is TGCGCCAGCAGCTCCGGGACCTCTACCTACAATGAGCAGTACTTC. As protein: CASSSGTSTYNEQYF.

This clonotype was observed a handful of times. The rearrangement links TRBV6-5 to TRBJ2-1; a possible D gene is TRBD2 (6 bases). The CDR3 is 17 amino acids. Germline loops: CDR1 MNHEY, CDR2 SVGAGI. V was clipped by 4 bases and J by 4 bases, with 20 bases between them. The CDR3 region is CASSSIVEGPVYNEQFF. For the CDR3, the DNA is TGTGCCAGCAGTTCCATAGTGGAGGGCCCCGTGTACAATGAGCAGTTCTTC.

This rearrangement joins TRBV25-1 to TRBJ2-5; the D gene is possibly TRBD2 (5 bases). Germline CDR1 reads MGHDK; CDR2 reads SYGVNS. This CDR3 spans 16 amino acids. The germline V and J ends were trimmed by 2 bases and 5 bases, with 18 bases remaining between them. The CDR3 DNA sequence: TGTGCCAGCAGTGAAGTAGGAGCACCCCGAGGGGAGACCCAGTACTTC. It encodes CASSEVGAPRGETQYF.

This clonotype occurred many times. CDR3 DNA: TGCGCCAGCAGCTTGGAGTTCGGAGACCCGAACTACGAGCAGTACTTC. The encoded protein is CASSLEFGDPNYEQYF. This rearrangement joins TRBV5-1 to TRBJ2-7; D gene uncertain. CDR3 length: 16 residues. Per the germline V gene, CDR1 is SGHRS and CDR2 is YFSETQ. Trimming cost V 0 bases and J 3 bases, with 16 bases left between them.

This clonotype was detected ten times or more. The genes are TRBV20-1 and TRBJ1-2; 10 bases fit TRBD1. Germline V gene lookup returns CDR1 DFQATT and CDR2 SNEGSKA (reference sequence). With V trimmed by 1 base and J by 8 bases, 4 bases remained unmatched. The CDR3 spans 13 residues. The CDR3 bases are TGCAGTGCTAGAGTTGGGACAGGGGAAGGCTACACCTTC. Protein: CSARVGTGEGYTF.

V and J are TRBV7-2 and TRBJ1-6; tentatively, D is TRBD1 (6 bases). The CDR3 sequence is 13 residues long. Per germline, CDR1 SGHTA and CDR2 FQGNSA. V lost 5 bases and J lost 6, with 8 bases in between. CDR3 sequence: CASSTDSNSPLHF. CDR3 DNA sequence: TGTGCCAGCAGCACGGACAGTAATTCACCCCTCCACTTT. The full variable domain, completed using reference TRBV7-2 and TRBJ1-6, is GAGVSQSPSNKVTEKGKDVELRCDPISGHTALYWYRQSLGQGLEFLIYFQGNSAPDKSGLPSDRFSAERTGGSVSTLTIQRTQQEDSAVYLCASSTDSNSPLHFGNGTRLTVT.

The chain joins TRBV7-2 to TRBJ2-4, with D possibly being TRBD2 (6 bases). The J call may be faulty, since TRBJ2-5 better matches the DNA end. The CDR3 has 14 amino acids. The germline CDR1 and CDR2 sequences are SGHTA and FQGNSA. The CDR3 sequence: CASRLGGGKETQYF. The CDR3 nucleotides read TGTGCCAGCAGACTAGGTGGCGGGAAAGAGACCCAGTACTTC.

V is TRBV4-2 and J is TRBJ1-2; D gene unclear. Trimming shortened V by 3 bases and J by 7 bases, and 15 bases separated the two germline ends. CDR3 length equals 14 residues. Looked up from germline, CDR1 is LGHNA and CDR2 is YNFKEQ. CDR3 sequence reads: CASSQPLRDSGYTF. The CDR3 DNA sequence: TGTGCCAGCAGCCAGCCCCTCCGGGATTCTGGCTACACCTTC.

The chain carries TRBV29-1 and TRBJ1-1; 8 bases line up with TRBD1. The CDR3 length is 13 residues. Germline V CDR1 and CDR2: SQVTM, ANQGSEA. The trim removed 6 bases at V and 0 bases at J, leaving 3 bases unmatched. CDR3 region: CSVGTGLNTEAFF. The CDR3 DNA follows: TGCAGCGTGGGGACAGGCCTGAACACTGAAGCTTTCTTT.

The gene calls are TRBV20-1 and TRBJ2-1; 8 nucleotides align to TRBD1. The CDR3 runs to 16 residues. The germline CDR1 and CDR2 sequences are DFQATT and SNEGSKA (reference sequence). The V and J ends lost 2 bases and 9 bases, in that order; junction bases with no gene match: 15. CDR3 coding DNA: TGCAGTGCTAGACTCACAACAGGGGGGCGAAAGAGTGAGCAGTTCTTC. It encodes CSARLTTGGRKSEQFF.

This clonotype showed up just a few times. The chain uses TRBV5-1 and TRBJ2-4, with 11 bases fitting TRBD2. The CDR3 is made up of 15 amino acids. Trimming at V came to 5 bases and at J to 5 bases, leaving 6 bases not matched to a gene. Germline CDR1 reads SGHRS; CDR2 reads YFSETQ. CDR3 residues: CASRASGGLENIQYF. The CDR3 DNA follows: TGCGCCAGCAGGGCTAGCGGGGGGCTAGAAAACATTCAGTACTTC.

V gene TRBV3-1 combines with J gene TRBJ2-4, with TRBD1 identical over 8 bases. The end of the DNA aligns better with TRBJ2-7, so the J call may be wrong. The V gene's germline CDR1 is LGHDT and CDR2 YNNKEL (reference sequence). There are 14 residues in the CDR3. The CDR3 here is CASSRTPQGGEQYF. CDR3 nucleotides: TGTGCCAGCAGCCGGACTCCACAGGGGGGCGAGCAGTACTTC.

The chain is built from TRBV12-3 or TRBV12-4 and TRBJ2-4; D not certain. The CDR3 sequence is 12 residues long. V lost 1 base and J lost 15, with 13 bases in between. CDR3 protein: CASSLGSHQRYF. As DNA, the CDR3 is TGTGCCAGCAGTTTAGGATCTCATCAAAGGTACTTC.

This clonotype was recorded at least ten times. In DNA, the CDR3 is TGTGCCACCGAAGGGGACACCGGGGAGCTGTTTTTT. Translated, it gives CATEGDTGELFF. V gene TRBV24-1 combines with J gene TRBJ2-2; TRBD1 might be the D (5 bases). CDR1 is KGHDR, CDR2 SFDVKD, per germline. This CDR3 is built from 12 residues. V lost 9 bases, J lost 3 bases, and 7 bases lay in between.

This clonotype was counted at least ten times. The rearrangement uses TRBV6-1 and TRBJ2-5, with 7 positions matching TRBD1. The trim removed 1 base at V and 2 bases at J, leaving 7 bases unmatched. CDR1 is MNHNS and CDR2 is SASEGT in the germline V gene. The CDR3 is 16 amino acids. In nucleotides, the CDR3 is TGTGCCAGCAGTGAAGAAGTAGGGACAGTACAAGAGACCCAGTACTTC. As protein: CASSEEVGTVQETQYF.